There are many counts of the clone carrying this T cell receptor beta chain. Ophthalmopathy in the patients scored at least 3 on Clinical Activity Score and at least 4 on NOSPECS grade, lasting under 3 months. Cells are PBMCs isolated from 9 to 10 ml of fresh blood. These data are taken from a study of T cells in Graves' hyperthyroidism and ophthalmopathy. TCR beta CDR3 sequences were amplified from RNA transcripts. Carried out on the TCR CDR3, a first-round RT-PCR used the HTBI primer set. TCRdb fed the multiplex PCR reads into MiXCR, producing one record per CDR3 protein. The sample lists around 390,000 distinct CDR3 sequences, roughly 15% seen once, with around 19% in the top ten. This sequence was found in a woman aged 25 to 45 with Graves' ophthalmopathy. The sequencing input was blood.

CDR3 sequence: CASRKRGWNTGELFF. The CDR3 DNA reads as TGTGCCAGCAGGAAGCGGGGGTGGAACACCGGGGAGCTGTTTTTT. The rearrangement links TRBV28 to TRBJ2-2; 8 bases align to TRBD2. The trim removed 6 bases at V and 1 base at J, leaving 4 bases unmatched. The CDR3 length is 15 residues. Germline-derived CDR1 and CDR2 are MDHEN and SYDVKM.